This section outlines one T cell receptor beta chain sequence together with its context. This record belongs to a study of CD8+CD57+ T cells in acquired aplastic anemia. Study as a whole: An average of 3.2 ug of DNA was obtained from sorted CD4+ and CD8+ cells.

Researchers used genomic DNA as the template to profile TCR beta VDJ and CDR3. One entry per CDR3 protein results from TCRdb running MiXCR on the reads. The profile covers about 160,000 distinct CDR3 sequences, with over 55% appearing a single time and about 50% taken by the ten largest. In patients chosen for sequencing, flow cytometry had shown CD8+CD57+ cell expansion. All patients had severe acquired aplastic anemia. Patients were therapy-naive when their blood was sampled. Trimming shortened V by 1 base and J by 7 bases, and 10 bases separated the two germline ends. The CDR3 totals 13 residues. Germline V gene lookup returns CDR1 LNHDA and CDR2 SQIVND (reference sequence).

The clonotype comes from a human donor with aplastic anemia. This chain joins TRBV19 and TRBJ1-2; no clear D. Material for sequencing was sorted CD4+, CD8+, or CD8+CD57+ T cells (not recorded which) from PBMCs. Written as DNA, the CDR3 is TGTGCCAGTAGTATAGCCGGGTCTCCTGGCTACACCTTC. The encoded protein is CASSIAGSPGYTF.